The 29 T cell receptor beta chains below all came from one sample that was sequenced in a study of cytomegalovirus exposure and HLA in healthy donors. The protocol was immunoSEQ multiplex PCR, while the TCRdb copy is restricted to in-frame clones and leaves out a portion. Here the sample spans roughly 220,000 clones, roughly 83% being singletons. What was sequenced was PBMCs. These TCRs come from a woman aged 25 to 39 in good health and CMV-seropositive.

The J gene is TRBJ1-2, the V gene TRBV2; no firm D call. Trimming took 8 bases from V and 7 from J, leaving 8 bases between them. The CDR3 extends over 10 amino acids. Germline CDR1 is SNHLY and CDR2 is FYNNEI. CDR3 loop: CASGPGGYTF. As DNA, the CDR3 is TGTGCCAGCGGCCCGGGTGGCTACACCTTC.

V usage is TRBV19 and J usage is TRBJ1-5, with a tentative D call TRBD1 (6 bases). Trimming removed 8 bases at V and 1 base at J, with 24 bases between. Germline CDR1 and CDR2: LNHDA and SQIVND (reference sequence). CDR3 length: 18 residues. The CDR3 DNA reads TGTGCCAGTGGCATCCGGGACAAGGGGGGACTAAGCAATCAGCCCCAGCATTTT. It codes for CASGIRDKGGLSNQPQHF.

The V gene is TRBV28, the J gene TRBJ1-5; D is possibly TRBD1 (5 bases). The V and J ends lost 8 bases and 3 bases respectively, with 14 bases between them. The CDR3 spans 14 residues. Germline lookup yields CDR1 MDHEN and CDR2 SYDVKM. DNA for the CDR3: TGTGCCAGCGTGGAGGGGCCAATCAATCAGCCCCAGCATTTT. This sequence encodes CASVEGPINQPQHF.

The chain employs TRBV10-3 and TRBJ2-5; no reliable D call. Germline V gene data show CDR1 as ENHRY and CDR2 as SYGVKD. Trimming took 1 base from V and 3 from J, leaving 3 bases between them. The CDR3 is 12 amino acids. CDR3 in amino acids: CAISEFKETQYF. The CDR3 DNA is TGTGCCATCAGTGAGTTTAAAGAGACCCAGTACTTC.

Of note for this clone: One end of the junction is discordant with germline, which a read error may explain. The V gene is TRBV7-2, the J gene TRBJ1-2; D not resolved. The CDR3 is 13 residues long. Germline lookup yields CDR1 SGHTA and CDR2 FQGNSA. The CDR3 here is CASSLAGVTGYTF. The CDR3 bases are TGTGCCAGCAGCCTAGCCGGGGTTACTGGCTACACCTTC.

This clone was picked up one time. The chain joins TRBV9 to TRBJ2-1; 7 nucleotides match TRBD1. Germline trimming cut 2 bases from V and 1 base from J; bases unmatched to any gene: 6. Germline V lookup: CDR1 SGDLS, CDR2 YYNGEE. The CDR3 runs 16 residues. The CDR3 is CASSVFRDSSYNEQFF. The DNA of the CDR3 is TGTGCCAGCAGCGTCTTCCGGGACAGTTCCTACAATGAGCAGTTCTTC.

This clone appeared a few times. The rearrangement links TRBV10-1 to TRBJ1-1, with 9 nucleotides matching TRBD1. CDR1 is WNHNN and CDR2 is SYGVQD in the germline V gene (reference sequence). V trimming: 3 bases; J trimming: 0 bases; junction bases outside the gene matches: 8. The CDR3 loop spans 17 amino acids. CDR3 nucleotide sequence: TGCGCCAGCAGTGATAGGCCCGGACAGGGGTTGAACACTGAAGCTTTCTTT. Encoded protein: CASSDRPGQGLNTEAFF.

The chain couples TRBV29-1 to TRBJ1-2; TRBD1 matches at 7 bases. Trimming took 7 bases from V and 6 from J; bases not matched to a gene: 8. Germline lookup yields CDR1 SQVTM and CDR2 ANQGSEA. The CDR3 is made up of 12 amino acids. The CDR3 sequence is CSGSGTVDGYTF. CDR3 coding DNA: TGCAGCGGGAGCGGGACAGTCGATGGCTACACCTTC.

The gene calls are TRBV7-8 and TRBJ2-5; possibly TRBD1 or TRBD2 for D (5 bases each). The CDR3 runs 15 residues. CDR1 is SGHVS, CDR2 FQNEAQ, per germline. V lost 5 bases to trimming and J lost 2 bases, with 15 bases between them. The CDR3 DNA reads as TGTGCCAGCAGCCCGGGGCTGAAACGGCAAGAGACCCAGTACTTC. This gives the protein CASSPGLKRQETQYF.

The chain recombines TRBV6-1 with TRBJ2-3; D not resolved. This CDR3 region has 11 residues. V shed 8 bases and J shed 3 bases, with 6 bases lying between them. Per germline, CDR1 MNHNS and CDR2 SASEGT. CDR3 sequence reads: CASEKTDTQYF. CDR3 nucleotide sequence: TGTGCCAGCGAAAAAACAGATACGCAGTATTTT.

The chain links TRBV10-3 to TRBJ2-5; D possibly corresponds to TRBD2 (5 bases). The V gene's germline CDR1 is ENHRY and CDR2 SYGVKD. Trimming took 4 bases from V and 2 from J, leaving 8 bases between them. The CDR3 consists of 13 residues. The CDR3 is CAISVRTQETQYF. Here the CDR3 DNA reads TGTGCCATCAGTGTACGGACTCAAGAGACCCAGTACTTC.

The V and J genes are TRBV2 and TRBJ1-3; D might be TRBD1 (6 bases). From germline, CDR1 is SNHLY and CDR2 FYNNEI. The CDR3 loop spans 13 amino acids. V gave up 10 bases and J gave up 4 bases, with 14 bases separating them. Written as DNA, the CDR3 is TGTGCCACACAACAGGGTACCGGAAACACCATATATTTT. Protein: CATQQGTGNTIYF.

V usage is TRBV11-2 and J usage is TRBJ1-1, with unresolved D. V was clipped by 5 bases and J by 0 bases, with 10 bases between them. CDR3 size: 14 residues. From germline, CDR1 is SGHAT and CDR2 FQNNGV. This chain's CDR3 is CASSPFLLNTEAFF. CDR3 in DNA: TGTGCCAGCAGCCCCTTTTTGTTGAACACTGAAGCTTTCTTT.

The chain has TRBV25-1 and TRBJ1-1; D might be TRBD1 (5 bases). Germline V gene lookup returns CDR1 MGHDK and CDR2 SYGVNS. V dropped 2 bases and J dropped 1 base, with 17 bases sitting between them. CDR3 length: 17 residues. CDR3 coding DNA: TGTGCCAGCAGTGAACCCTCATCCTCCACAGGGAACACTGAAGCTTTCTTT. Translation gives CASSEPSSSTGNTEAFF.

The V gene is TRBV4-1, the J gene TRBJ2-3; 14 positions agree with TRBD2. With V trimmed by 3 bases and J by 6 bases, 8 bases remained unmatched. This CDR3 region has 17 residues. The V gene's germline CDR1 is MGHRA and CDR2 YSYEKL. CDR3 loop: CASSHDGTSGSSDTQYF. The CDR3 bases are TGCGCCAGCAGCCATGATGGGACTAGCGGGAGTTCGGATACGCAGTATTTT.

J is TRBJ2-2 and V is TRBV4-1, with D unresolved. CDR3 size: 17 residues. V was pared by 0 bases and J by 0 bases, with 11 bases between. CDR1 MGHRA and CDR2 YSYEKL come from the germline V gene. This chain's CDR3 is CASSQDPIGANTGELFF. As DNA, the CDR3 is TGCGCCAGCAGCCAAGATCCAATCGGCGCGAACACCGGGGAGCTGTTTTTT.

This clone came up a few times. The rearrangement links TRBV4-2 to TRBJ1-1; D gene unclear. Germline CDR1 reads LGHNA; CDR2 reads YNFKEQ. The length of the CDR3 is 14 residues. The germline V and J ends were trimmed by 1 base and 3 bases, with 9 bases remaining between them. This chain's CDR3 is CASSQAGTDTEAFF. CDR3 DNA sequence: TGTGCCAGCAGCCAAGCCGGAACAGACACTGAAGCTTTCTTT.

This chain joins TRBV2 and TRBJ2-2; D is possibly TRBD1 or TRBD2 (5 bases each). The length of the CDR3 is 15 residues. From germline, CDR1 is SNHLY and CDR2 FYNNEI. Trimming stripped 3 bases from V and 7 bases from J, with 15 bases between. CDR3 nucleotides: TGTGCCAGCAGTGATCCGCCCGGGGCGTACGGGGAGCTGTTTTTT. Encoded protein: CASSDPPGAYGELFF.

The gene calls are TRBV5-1 and TRBJ1-2; tentatively, D is TRBD1 (5 bases). There are 15 residues in the CDR3. Germline loops: CDR1 SGHRS, CDR2 YFSETQ. Deletions cut 0 bases from V and 4 bases from J, with 13 bases between. The CDR3 sequence is CASSLEGYLGYGYTF. The CDR3 DNA sequence: TGCGCCAGCAGCTTGGAGGGGTACCTTGGCTATGGCTACACCTTC.

The V gene is TRBV4-3, the J gene TRBJ2-1; the D is unclear. Trimming removed 0 bases from V and 12 bases from J, with 12 bases in between. This CDR3 spans 13 amino acids. CDR1 LGHNA and CDR2 YSLEER come from the germline V gene. The CDR3 protein is CASSQDLGSRQFF. The DNA for the CDR3 is TGCGCCAGCAGCCAAGATCTTGGCAGTAGGCAGTTCTTC.

The chain has TRBV11-3 and TRBJ1-1; 8 nucleotides agree with TRBD1. Looked up from germline, CDR1 is SGHNT and CDR2 is YENEEA. This CDR3 is built from 14 residues. The V and J ends lost 3 bases and 5 bases, in that order; junction bases with no gene match: 5. CDR3 bases: TGTGCCAGCAGCTTCCAGACAGGGGAAACTGAAGCTTTCTTT. Residues: CASSFQTGETEAFF.

The chain uses TRBV11-2 and TRBJ2-6; D might be TRBD1 (6 bases). Germline CDR1 SGHAT, CDR2 FQNNGV. CDR3 length: 15 amino acids. V was clipped by 3 bases and J by 4 bases, with 10 bases between them. The chain's CDR3 is CASSFTGTGANVLTF. Here the CDR3 DNA reads TGTGCCAGCAGCTTCACAGGGACCGGGGCCAACGTCCTGACTTTC.

J is TRBJ1-1 and V is TRBV29-1, with D unresolved. CDR1 is SQVTM, CDR2 ANQGSEA, per germline. This CDR3 is 15 amino acids long. Between the trimmed V and J ends, which lost 0 bases and 0 bases, there was a span of 11 bases. The CDR3 is CSVEDHFFMNTEAFF. The CDR3 DNA sequence: TGCAGCGTTGAAGATCACTTTTTCATGAACACTGAAGCTTTCTTT.

In this sample, this clone turned up once. The rearrangement uses TRBV6-5 and TRBJ2-7; possibly TRBD1 for D (6 bases). Trimming shortened V by 0 bases and J by 4 bases, and 10 bases separated the two germline ends. The CDR3 is 14 amino acids. Germline CDR1 reads MNHEY; CDR2 reads SVGAGI. CDR3 nucleotides: TGTGCCAGCAGTTACTCCTCGGACAGATACGAGCAGTACTTC. Encoded protein: CASSYSSDRYEQYF.

The genes are TRBV11-2 and TRBJ2-3; D may be TRBD1 (6 bases). The V and J ends lost 7 bases and 6 bases respectively, with 23 bases between them. The germline V gene encodes CDR1 SGHAT and CDR2 FQNNGV. The CDR3 totals 16 residues. The CDR3, as DNA: TGTGCCAGCACCCAGGGCAGGGGAGATGGGTCGGATACGCAGTATTTT. Amino acids: CASTQGRGDGSDTQYF.

This clone was counted between two and nine times. The chain carries TRBV19 and TRBJ1-2, with D tentatively TRBD1 (5 bases). V was pared by 6 bases and J by 4 bases, with 9 bases between. Germline values: CDR1 LNHDA, CDR2 SQIVND (reference sequence). This CDR3 contains 12 residues. The CDR3 sequence: CASRGDGYGYTF. The CDR3 nucleotides are TGTGCCAGTAGAGGGGACGGCTATGGCTACACCTTC. Filled out from reference TRBV19 and TRBJ1-2, the complete variable domain reads DGGITQSPKYLFRKEGQNVTLSCEQNLNHDAMYWYRQDPGQGLRLIYYSQIVNDFQKGDIAEGYSVSREKKESFPLTVTSAQKNPTAFYLCASRGDGYGYTFGSGTRLTVV.

The rearrangement uses TRBV9 and TRBJ1-2; D gene ambiguous. The CDR3 sequence is 12 residues long. Germline CDR1 SGDLS, CDR2 YYNGEE. V lost 0 bases and J 8 bases, leaving 8 bases between the germline ends. The CDR3 is CASSVGGYGYTF. Written as DNA, the CDR3 is TGTGCCAGCAGCGTAGGGGGATACGGCTACACCTTC.

Worth noting for this clone: Germline is not matched at one junction end, which may reflect a read error. The rearrangement links TRBV18 to TRBJ1-2; TRBD1 is a possible D gene (5 bases). The germline gives CDR1 KGHSH, CDR2 LQKENI. The CDR3 has 14 amino acids. The CDR3 DNA sequence: TGTGCCAGCTCCCCACAGGCCCCGTCTGGGGGCTACACCTTC. Translating gives CASSPQAPSGGYTF.

The table lists this clone with many counts. The chain employs TRBV11-3 and TRBJ1-2; 10 positions match TRBD1. The CDR3 is 14 amino acids. Looked up from germline, CDR1 is SGHNT and CDR2 is YENEEA. The trim removed 5 bases at V and 6 bases at J, leaving 6 bases unmatched. As DNA, the CDR3 is TGTGCCAGCAGCCCACGGGACAGGGGCGATGGCTACACCTTC. Encoded protein: CASSPRDRGDGYTF.